This is a list of T cell receptor beta chains from one sample in a study of blood T cell repertoires in COVID-19. This table comes from immunoSEQ multiplex PCR, and its TCRdb copy is limited to in-frame clones, with some not included. There are 37,000 or so clones in the sample; around nine tenths occur only once, and 6.1% lies in the top ten. Sequencing input: peripheral blood. The origin of the receptors is a human donor in a cohort sampled during active COVID-19. Both conserved end residues are part of each CDR3. Each record gives: CDR3 DNA, CDR3 protein, V gene, clone size, CDR3 length, D gene, J gene. D genes are given only for firm matches. Clone size appears in some rows only: once, few, many, or a class for an expanded clone.

CDR3nt: TGTGCCAGCAGCTTAGATTATGCGGGGGGCCTCTCCTACGAGCAGTACTTC; CDR3aa: CASSLDYAGGLSYEQYF; v_gene: TRBV11-2; abundance: -; len: 17; d_gene: TRBD2; j_gene: TRBJ2-7
CDR3nt: TGTGCCAGCGGAGCCGAGCTGAACACTGAAGCTTTCTTT; CDR3aa: CASGAELNTEAFF; v_gene: TRBV7-9; abundance: -; len: 13; d_gene: -; j_gene: TRBJ1-1
CDR3nt: TGCGCCAGCAGCCAAGATCTCCCGGGGAGGGGGGAAGAGACCCAGTACTTC; CDR3aa: CASSQDLPGRGEETQYF; v_gene: TRBV4-3; abundance: -; len: 17; d_gene: -; j_gene: TRBJ2-5
CDR3nt: TGCGCCAGCAGCCAAGATCCGAATCAGCCCCAGCATTTT; CDR3aa: CASSQDPNQPQHF; v_gene: TRBV4-1; abundance: -; len: 13; d_gene: -; j_gene: TRBJ1-5
CDR3nt: TGTGCCAGCAGCGACCGAACAGGGTACAATGAGCAGTTCTTC; CDR3aa: CASSDRTGYNEQFF; v_gene: TRBV2; abundance: -; len: 14; d_gene: -; j_gene: TRBJ2-1
CDR3nt: TGTGCCAGCAGCTTAGGTAGCGGGAGGAACTCCTACGAGCAGTACTTC; CDR3aa: CASSLGSGRNSYEQYF; v_gene: TRBV7-2; abundance: -; len: 16; d_gene: TRBD2; j_gene: TRBJ2-7
CDR3nt: TGTGCCAGCACCTTAGGGAGTGAGCAGTTCTTC; CDR3aa: CASTLGSEQFF; v_gene: TRBV7-8; abundance: -; len: 11; d_gene: -; j_gene: TRBJ2-1
CDR3nt: TGTGCCAGCAGCTTTATAGGGGACTCCGAGCAGTACTTC; CDR3aa: CASSFIGDSEQYF; v_gene: TRBV5-5; abundance: once; len: 13; d_gene: -; j_gene: TRBJ2-7
CDR3nt: TGTGCCAGCAGCTTAGGACAGGGCAGAACTGGAAACACCATATATTTT; CDR3aa: CASSLGQGRTGNTIYF; v_gene: TRBV7-8; abundance: -; len: 16; d_gene: TRBD1; j_gene: TRBJ1-3
CDR3nt: TGTGCCAGCAGCTTAGCTCTAATAGCGGGCGAGAACTCCTACGAGCAGTACTTC; CDR3aa: CASSLALIAGENSYEQYF; v_gene: TRBV7-2; abundance: -; len: 18; d_gene: TRBD2; j_gene: TRBJ2-7
CDR3nt: TGCGCCAGCACCACGCGCCCAGGGCCCGACACTGAAGCTTTCTTT; CDR3aa: CASTTRPGPDTEAFF; v_gene: TRBV4-1; abundance: -; len: 15; d_gene: -; j_gene: TRBJ1-1
CDR3nt: TGTGCCAGCTCACCGGATGACAGGATGACCTACGAGCAGTACTTC; CDR3aa: CASSPDDRMTYEQYF; v_gene: TRBV18; abundance: -; len: 15; d_gene: -; j_gene: TRBJ2-7
CDR3nt: TGTGCCAGCAGCTTAGCCCCGGGAAGTGGGACTAGCGGATACAATGAGCAGTTCTTC; CDR3aa: CASSLAPGSGTSGYNEQFF; v_gene: TRBV7-9; abundance: -; len: 19; d_gene: TRBD2; j_gene: TRBJ2-1
CDR3nt: TGTGCCAGCAGCTTAGGAGGGGGGGCCTCCGAGCAGTACTTC; CDR3aa: CASSLGGGASEQYF; v_gene: TRBV7-2; abundance: -; len: 14; d_gene: -; j_gene: TRBJ2-7
CDR3nt: TGTGCCAGCAGCCTCCTAGGAGATGAGCAGTTCTTC; CDR3aa: CASSLLGDEQFF; v_gene: TRBV27; abundance: once; len: 12; d_gene: -; j_gene: TRBJ2-1
CDR3nt: TGTGCCATCAGTAACCATCGATGGGCCGGACAGGGGACAGATACGCAGTATTTT; CDR3aa: CAISNHRWAGQGTDTQYF; v_gene: TRBV10-3; abundance: once; len: 18; d_gene: TRBD1; j_gene: TRBJ2-3
CDR3nt: TGCGCCAGCAGATCTACTAGCGGAAACACAGATACGCAGTATTTT; CDR3aa: CASRSTSGNTDTQYF; v_gene: TRBV5-1; abundance: -; len: 15; d_gene: TRBD2; j_gene: TRBJ2-3
CDR3nt: TGTGCCAGCAGCTCGGGACAGGGGGCCTACACTGAAGCTTTCTTT; CDR3aa: CASSSGQGAYTEAFF; v_gene: TRBV7-2; abundance: -; len: 15; d_gene: TRBD1; j_gene: TRBJ1-1
CDR3nt: TGTGCCAGCAGCTTGACCGGGACAGCAGGCGGAAACACCATATATTTT; CDR3aa: CASSLTGTAGGNTIYF; v_gene: TRBV7-2; abundance: -; len: 16; d_gene: TRBD1; j_gene: TRBJ1-3
CDR3nt: TGTGCCAGCAGTGGACTGTTGAAAACTGAAGCTTTCTTT; CDR3aa: CASSGLLKTEAFF; v_gene: TRBV12-3/TRBV12-4; abundance: -; len: 13; d_gene: -; j_gene: TRBJ1-1
CDR3nt: TGTGCCAGCAGCTTAGTTGGGACAGGGAGTCAGCCCCAGCATTTT; CDR3aa: CASSLVGTGSQPQHF; v_gene: TRBV7-2; abundance: -; len: 15; d_gene: TRBD1; j_gene: TRBJ1-5
CDR3nt: TGTGCCAGCAGTGATCTTCGGGGGAGGTGGACTGAAGCTTTCTTT; CDR3aa: CASSDLRGRWTEAFF; v_gene: TRBV6-1; abundance: once; len: 15; d_gene: -; j_gene: TRBJ1-1
CDR3nt: TGTGCCAGCAGCTTAGAGGGGGGGAGAGATACGCAGTATTTT; CDR3aa: CASSLEGGRDTQYF; v_gene: TRBV7-9; abundance: -; len: 14; d_gene: -; j_gene: TRBJ2-3
CDR3nt: TGTGCCAGTAGTCGGACAGGGGGGAGCACCGGGGAGCTGTTTTTT; CDR3aa: CASSRTGGSTGELFF; v_gene: TRBV19; abundance: -; len: 15; d_gene: TRBD1; j_gene: TRBJ2-2
CDR3nt: TGCGCCAGCAGCTTGGCCCGGGCAGGGCCCTATGGCTACACCTTC; CDR3aa: CASSLARAGPYGYTF; v_gene: TRBV5-1; abundance: -; len: 15; d_gene: -; j_gene: TRBJ1-2